Listed below are T cell receptor beta chains from one sample, sequenced in a study of blood T cells in healthy people across ages. MiXCR was run by TCRdb on the 5' RACE reads, yielding one entry per CDR3 protein. The sample includes 800,000 to 950,000 distinct CDR3 sequences, about 48% seen only once; the top ten take about an eighth. The sample taken for sequencing was blood. The receptors originated from a man aged 25-45 years in good health. Each CDR3 is given with its conserved first and last residue.

V | CDR3
TRBV29-1 | CSVNTGTASYNEQFF
TRBV2 | CASLPGTGYNEQFF
TRBV5-1 | CASSAGEGSDTEAFF
TRBV6-1 | CASSEAPGETQYF
TRBV5-6 | CASSLGWDRSSQGEQFF
TRBV5-1 | CASSLAQAENYGYTF
TRBV30 | CAWSGTGTQYF
TRBV3-1 | CASSQSSGGRAMYF
TRBV29-1 | CSVERREGYEQYF
TRBV21-1 | CASSRRVGMNTEAFF
TRBV13 | CASSLLGSGSTGTQYF
TRBV7-9 | CASSLARLAGGTRSYNEQFF
TRBV4-2 | CASSQDVAGGYEQYF
TRBV10-3 | CAITGTGGGGANVLTF
TRBV25-1 | CASSGIKTGLEEAQYF
TRBV5-1 | CASSEDKVDEKLFF
TRBV28 | CASRSARGADDEQYF
TRBV10-3 | CAISESQLDEQYF
TRBV21-1 | CASSKVTSGGTQHRTDTQYF
TRBV4-1 | CASSQGGLAANIQYF
TRBV5-1 | CASIVDRVYEQYF
TRBV4-1 | CASSHPPGGIRLEYNEQFF
TRBV4-2 | CASSLRNDNYGYTF
TRBV21-1 | CASSKEEGANTEAFF
TRBV14 | CASSQAGGPLNEQFF
TRBV2 | CASTGREGETQYF
TRBV7-2 | CASSRYGSYEQYF
TRBV12-3/TRBV12-4 | CASSVAGLDNEQFF
TRBV28 | CASSLAENNSPLHF
TRBV5-1 | CASSEQGIAGELFF
TRBV19 | CASSITKDNEQFF
TRBV9 | CASSQGQGDTQYF
TRBV5-1 | CASSLETDNYGYTF
TRBV20-1 | CSARGLAYEQYF
TRBV4-2 | CASSPARAGLYTEAFF
TRBV6-1 | CASLRVSYNEQFF
TRBV20-1 | CSARDLRTGDYEQYF
TRBV2 | CASSDDWGDYGYTF
TRBV7-9 | CASSSPTSGDFYEQYF
TRBV28 | CASSQGGGYTEAFF
TRBV5-1 | CASSLVQGLQETQYF
TRBV20-1 | CSATSRTDTQYF
TRBV4-2 | CASSQGGKSADTQYF
TRBV20-1 | CSQGIEYGYTF
TRBV7-2 | CASSLIQGLPQDTQYF
TRBV6-5 | CASITGAGELFF
TRBV5-5 | CASSSRDYTDTQYF
TRBV12-3/TRBV12-4 | CASSQVRDTDTQYF
TRBV14 | CASSQDLWRILPQHF
TRBV3-1 | CAGSQGRMSYEQYF
TRBV6-2/TRBV6-3 | CASSLTSLRDRDNQRHYNEQFF
TRBV12-3/TRBV12-4 | CASSPRTFNEKLFF
TRBV6-6 | CASSDRYYGYTF
TRBV5-1 | CASRFQAGGYNEQFF
TRBV5-1 | CASSFLSSYNEQFF
TRBV9 | CASSVAPLGSGANVLTF
TRBV7-9 | CASSPTAQPREAFF
TRBV25-1 | CASSDLYEQYF
TRBV7-9 | CASSPRTSGGAVEQFF
TRBV7-2 | CASSFFPVIDYGYTF